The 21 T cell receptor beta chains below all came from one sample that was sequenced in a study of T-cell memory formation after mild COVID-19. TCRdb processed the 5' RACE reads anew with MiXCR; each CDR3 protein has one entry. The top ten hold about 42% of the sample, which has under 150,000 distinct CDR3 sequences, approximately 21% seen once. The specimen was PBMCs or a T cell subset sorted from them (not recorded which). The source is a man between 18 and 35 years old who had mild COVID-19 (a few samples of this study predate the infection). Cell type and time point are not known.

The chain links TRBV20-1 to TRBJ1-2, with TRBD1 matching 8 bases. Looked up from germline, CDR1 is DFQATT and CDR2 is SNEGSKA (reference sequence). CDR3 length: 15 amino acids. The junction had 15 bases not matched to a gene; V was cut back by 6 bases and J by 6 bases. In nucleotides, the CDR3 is TGCAGTGCCCCTGCTTCTTCCAGGGGGCGGGATGGCTACACCTTC. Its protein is CSAPASSRGRDGYTF.

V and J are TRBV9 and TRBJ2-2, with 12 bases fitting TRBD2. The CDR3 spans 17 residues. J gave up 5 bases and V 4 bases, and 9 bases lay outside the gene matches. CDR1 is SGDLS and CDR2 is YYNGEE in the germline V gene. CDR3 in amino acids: CASSPYVTSGGTGELFF. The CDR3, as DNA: TGTGCCAGCAGCCCCTATGTGACTAGCGGGGGTACCGGGGAGCTGTTTTTT. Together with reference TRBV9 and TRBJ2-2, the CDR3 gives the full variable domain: DSGVTQTPKHLITATGQRVTLRCSPRSGDLSVYWYQQSLDQGLQFLIQYYNGEERAKGNILERFSAQQFPDLHSELNLSSLELGDSALYFCASSPYVTSGGTGELFFGEGSRLTVL.

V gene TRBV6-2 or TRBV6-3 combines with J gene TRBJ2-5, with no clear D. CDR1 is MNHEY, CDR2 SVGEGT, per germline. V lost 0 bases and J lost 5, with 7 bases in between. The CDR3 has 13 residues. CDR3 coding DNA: TGTGCCAGCAGTTACTCTGGTTGGGAGACCCAGTACTTC. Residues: CASSYSGWETQYF.

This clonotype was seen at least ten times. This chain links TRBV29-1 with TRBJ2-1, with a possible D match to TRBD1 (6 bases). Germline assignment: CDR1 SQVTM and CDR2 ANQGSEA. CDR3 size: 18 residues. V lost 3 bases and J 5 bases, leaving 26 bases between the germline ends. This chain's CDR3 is CSVEGPKYPWTANNEQFF. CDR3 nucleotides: TGCAGCGTTGAGGGTCCCAAATATCCATGGACAGCCAACAATGAGCAGTTCTTC.

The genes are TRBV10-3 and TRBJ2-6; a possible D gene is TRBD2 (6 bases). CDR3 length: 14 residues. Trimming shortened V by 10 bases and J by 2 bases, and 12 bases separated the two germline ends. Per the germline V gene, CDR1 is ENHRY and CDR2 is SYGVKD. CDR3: CATDGGTGANVLTF. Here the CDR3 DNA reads TGTGCCACGGATGGGGGGACTGGGGCCAACGTCCTGACTTTC.

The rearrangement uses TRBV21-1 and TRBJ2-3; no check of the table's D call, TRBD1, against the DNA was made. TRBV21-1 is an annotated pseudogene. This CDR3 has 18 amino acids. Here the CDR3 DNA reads TGTGCCAGCACTCCCGACCAGTCCGGGACAGGGAGCACAGATACGCAGTATTTT. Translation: CASTPDQSGTGSTDTQYF.

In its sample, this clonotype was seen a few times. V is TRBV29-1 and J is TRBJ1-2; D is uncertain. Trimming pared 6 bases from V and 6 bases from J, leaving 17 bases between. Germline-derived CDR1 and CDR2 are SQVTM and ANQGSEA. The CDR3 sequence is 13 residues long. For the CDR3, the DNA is TGCAGCGTCGGCCCTAACAGAGGAGATGGCTACACCTTC. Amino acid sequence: CSVGPNRGDGYTF.

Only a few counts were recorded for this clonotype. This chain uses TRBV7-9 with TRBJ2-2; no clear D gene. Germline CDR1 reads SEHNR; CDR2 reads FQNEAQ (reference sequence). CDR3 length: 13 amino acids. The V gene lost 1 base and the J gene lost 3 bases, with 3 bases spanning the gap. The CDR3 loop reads CASSLDDTGELFF. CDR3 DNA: TGTGCCAGCAGCTTAGATGACACCGGGGAGCTGTTTTTT.

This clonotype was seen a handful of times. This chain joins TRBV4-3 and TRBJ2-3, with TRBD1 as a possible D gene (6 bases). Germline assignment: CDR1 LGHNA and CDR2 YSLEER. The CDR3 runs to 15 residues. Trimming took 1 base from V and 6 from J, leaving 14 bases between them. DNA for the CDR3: TGCGCCAGCAGCCAAGTCCCTCAGAGGGGGGATACGCAGTATTTT. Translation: CASSQVPQRGDTQYF.

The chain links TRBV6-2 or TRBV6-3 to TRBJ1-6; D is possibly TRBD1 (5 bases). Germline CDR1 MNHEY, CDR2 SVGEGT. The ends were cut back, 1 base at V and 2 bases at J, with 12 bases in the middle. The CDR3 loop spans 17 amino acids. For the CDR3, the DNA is TGTGCCAGCAGTTACTTCGGGGGATATACCTATAATTCACCCCTCCACTTT. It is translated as CASSYFGGYTYNSPLHF.

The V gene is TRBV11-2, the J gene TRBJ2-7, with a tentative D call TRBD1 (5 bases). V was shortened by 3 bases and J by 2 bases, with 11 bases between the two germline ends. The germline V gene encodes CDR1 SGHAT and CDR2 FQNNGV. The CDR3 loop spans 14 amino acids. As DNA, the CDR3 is TGTGCCAGCAGCTTTTTCAGGGCAGCCTACGAGCAGTACTTC. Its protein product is CASSFFRAAYEQYF.

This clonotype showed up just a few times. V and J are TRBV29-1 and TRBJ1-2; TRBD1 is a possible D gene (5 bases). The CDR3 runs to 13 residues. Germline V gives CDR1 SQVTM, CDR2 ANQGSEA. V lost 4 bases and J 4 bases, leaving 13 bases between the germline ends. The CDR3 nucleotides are TGCAGCGTTGTCGGGCAGGGAAGCTATGGCTACACCTTC. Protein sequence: CSVVGQGSYGYTF.

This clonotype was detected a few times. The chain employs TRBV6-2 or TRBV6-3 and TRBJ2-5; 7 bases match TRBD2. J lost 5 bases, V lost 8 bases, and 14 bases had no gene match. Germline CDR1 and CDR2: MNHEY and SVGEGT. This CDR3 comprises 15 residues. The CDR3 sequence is CASDMGDYLRETQYF. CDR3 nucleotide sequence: TGTGCCAGCGATATGGGGGACTACCTGCGGGAGACCCAGTACTTC.

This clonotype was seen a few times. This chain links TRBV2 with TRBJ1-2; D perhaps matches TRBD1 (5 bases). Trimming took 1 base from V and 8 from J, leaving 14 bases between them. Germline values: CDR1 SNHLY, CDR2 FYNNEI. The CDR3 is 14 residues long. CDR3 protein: CASSEDSGRGGYTF. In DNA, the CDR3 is TGTGCCAGCAGTGAAGACTCGGGACGAGGGGGCTACACCTTC.

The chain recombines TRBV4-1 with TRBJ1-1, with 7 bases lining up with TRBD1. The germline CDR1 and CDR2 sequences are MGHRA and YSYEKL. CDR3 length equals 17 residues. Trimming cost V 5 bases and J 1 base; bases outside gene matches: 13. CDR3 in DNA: TGCGCCAGCAGCACTTACAGGGGATTGATGGGGAACACTGAAGCTTTCTTT. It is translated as CASSTYRGLMGNTEAFF.

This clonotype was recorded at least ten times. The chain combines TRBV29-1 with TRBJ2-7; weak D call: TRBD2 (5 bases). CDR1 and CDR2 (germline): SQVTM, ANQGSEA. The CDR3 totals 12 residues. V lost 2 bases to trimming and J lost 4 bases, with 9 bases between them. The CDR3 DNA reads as TGCAGCGTTGAAACTAGGGATTACGAGCAGTACTTC. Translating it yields CSVETRDYEQYF.

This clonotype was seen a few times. In DNA, the CDR3 is TGTGCCAGCAGTGAGGCTCCCTCCTACAATGAGCAGTTCTTC. Translated, it gives CASSEAPSYNEQFF. This chain connects TRBV2 to TRBJ2-1; D gene ambiguous. Germline CDR1 SNHLY, CDR2 FYNNEI. The CDR3 runs to 14 residues. V gave up 3 bases and J gave up 0 bases, with 6 bases separating them. The full variable domain, with the rest looked up from reference TRBV2 and TRBJ2-1, is EPEVTQTPSHQVTQMGQEVILRCVPISNHLYFYWYRQILGQKVEFLVSFYNNEISEKSEIFDDQFSVERPDGSNFTLKIRSTKLEDSAMYFCASSEAPSYNEQFFGPGTRLTVL.

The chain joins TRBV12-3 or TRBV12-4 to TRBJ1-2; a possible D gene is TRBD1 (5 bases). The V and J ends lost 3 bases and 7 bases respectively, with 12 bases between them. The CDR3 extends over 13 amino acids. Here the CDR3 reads CASSFPPGGGYTF. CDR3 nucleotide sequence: TGTGCCAGCAGTTTTCCCCCGGGGGGTGGCTACACCTTC.

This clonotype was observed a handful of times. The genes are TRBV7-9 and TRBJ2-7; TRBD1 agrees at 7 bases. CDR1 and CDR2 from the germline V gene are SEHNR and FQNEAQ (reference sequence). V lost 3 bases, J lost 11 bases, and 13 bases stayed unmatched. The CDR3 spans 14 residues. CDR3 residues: CASSFRGNGRAKYF. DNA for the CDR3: TGTGCCAGCAGCTTCAGGGGGAATGGTAGAGCGAAGTACTTC.

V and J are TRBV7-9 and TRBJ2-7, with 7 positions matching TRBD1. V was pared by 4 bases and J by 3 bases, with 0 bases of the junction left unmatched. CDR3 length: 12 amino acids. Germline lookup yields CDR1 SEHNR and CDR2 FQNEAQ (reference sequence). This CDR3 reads CASSWTGYEQYF. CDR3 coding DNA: TGTGCCAGCAGCTGGACAGGCTACGAGCAGTACTTC.

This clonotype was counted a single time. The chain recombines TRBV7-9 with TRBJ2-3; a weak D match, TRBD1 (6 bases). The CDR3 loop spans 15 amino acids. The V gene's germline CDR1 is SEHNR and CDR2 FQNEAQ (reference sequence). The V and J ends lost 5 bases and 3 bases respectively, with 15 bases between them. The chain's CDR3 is CASSPGATGTDTQYF. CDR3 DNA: TGTGCCAGCAGCCCAGGGGCCACGGGGACAGATACGCAGTATTTT.